A single sample gave rise to the 19 T cell receptor beta chains below, sequenced in a study of cytomegalovirus exposure and HLA in healthy donors. The protocol was immunoSEQ multiplex PCR, while the TCRdb copy is restricted to in-frame clones and leaves out a portion. The sample records about 250,000 clones, about 87% being singletons. The sample was PBMCs. These receptors all come from a man aged 18 to 30 in good health and CMV-seronegative.

This clone was counted once. The chain has TRBV4-1 and TRBJ2-5; 11 bases are shared with TRBD1. This CDR3 region has 19 residues. CDR1 and CDR2 (germline): MGHRA, YSYEKL. J lost 0 bases, V lost 4 bases, and 13 bases had no gene match. CDR3: CASSLRWTGGDGYQETQYF. CDR3 nucleotide sequence: TGCGCCAGCAGCCTTAGATGGACAGGGGGCGATGGGTACCAAGAGACCCAGTACTTC.

The V call is TRBV14, the J call TRBJ2-3, with 7 bases fitting TRBD1. The J segment lost 2 bases and the V segment lost 4 bases, leaving 6 bases of the junction unmatched. The CDR3 contains 15 residues. Per germline, CDR1 SGHDN and CDR2 FVKESK. The CDR3 DNA follows: TGTGCCAGCAGCCTTCTGGGACAGTCCACAGATACGCAGTATTTT. As protein: CASSLLGQSTDTQYF. The complete variable domain, with remaining parts taken from reference TRBV14 and TRBJ2-3, reads EAGVTQFPSHSVIEKGQTVTLRCDPISGHDNLYWYRRVMGKEIKFLLHFVKESKQDESGMPNNRFLAERTGGTYSTLKVQPAELEDSGVYFCASSLLGQSTDTQYFGPGTRLTVL.

The chain recombines TRBV7-9 with TRBJ2-2, with D possibly TRBD1 on 5 matching bases. Germline CDR1 and CDR2: SEHNR and FQNEAQ (reference sequence). V was cut by 5 bases and J by 1 base, with 11 bases left in between. The CDR3 has 15 amino acids. In DNA, the CDR3 is TGTGCCAGCAGCATCGGACATTTGAACACCGGGGAGCTGTTTTTT. Translated, it gives CASSIGHLNTGELFF.

The J gene is TRBJ2-4, the V gene TRBV7-9, with D tentatively TRBD2 (6 bases). V lost 3 bases to trimming and J lost 3 bases, with 12 bases between them. The germline V gene encodes CDR1 SEHNR and CDR2 FQNEAQ (reference sequence). The CDR3 runs to 15 residues. The CDR3 sequence: CASSLGTGDKNIQYF. The CDR3 region has the DNA TGTGCCAGCAGCTTGGGGACGGGGGACAAAAACATTCAGTACTTC.

This chain uses TRBV27 with TRBJ2-7, with 7 bases aligning to TRBD1. From germline, CDR1 is MNHEY and CDR2 SMNVEV (reference sequence). J was trimmed by 3 bases and V by 2 bases; bases with no gene match: 7. The length of the CDR3 is 15 residues. This chain's CDR3 is CASSLAGQAYYEQYF. In DNA form, the CDR3 reads TGTGCCAGCAGTTTAGCCGGACAGGCGTACTACGAGCAGTACTTC.

The chain uses TRBV4-1 and TRBJ1-2; no definite D call. The CDR3 extends over 15 amino acids. Deletions cut 0 bases from V and 6 bases from J, with 14 bases between. CDR1 and CDR2 (germline): MGHRA, YSYEKL. CDR3 residues: CASSQDNLPGDGYTF. Here the CDR3 DNA reads TGCGCCAGCAGCCAAGATAATCTCCCAGGCGATGGCTACACCTTC.

V is TRBV4-3 and J is TRBJ1-2; 9 nucleotides agree with TRBD1. Trimming took 0 bases from V and 4 from J; bases not matched to a gene: 6. The CDR3 runs 16 residues. Germline CDR1 is LGHNA and CDR2 is YSLEER. The CDR3 DNA reads TGCGCCAGCAGCCAAGATCGACAGGACAGGGGCTATGGCTACACCTTC. Amino acid sequence: CASSQDRQDRGYGYTF.

This chain links TRBV7-9 with TRBJ2-3, with TRBD2 matching 11 bases. Germline loops: CDR1 SEHNR, CDR2 FQNEAQ (reference sequence). J gave up 4 bases and V 5 bases, and 5 bases lay outside the gene matches. The CDR3 spans 15 residues. Here the CDR3 reads CASSPRGLAADTQYF. The CDR3 DNA follows: TGTGCCAGCAGCCCTCGGGGACTAGCGGCAGATACGCAGTATTTT.

This clone was seen once. V gene TRBV4-1 combines with J gene TRBJ2-2; 8 bases map to TRBD1. CDR3 size: 16 residues. V was clipped by 0 bases and J by 5 bases; unmatched bases: 5. The germline gives CDR1 MGHRA, CDR2 YSYEKL. CDR3 region: CASSQDQGARTGELFF. In nucleotides, the CDR3 is TGCGCCAGCAGCCAAGACCAGGGGGCAAGGACCGGGGAGCTGTTTTTT.

This chain connects TRBV15 to TRBJ1-4; D is possibly TRBD1 (6 bases). CDR3 size: 15 residues. The germline CDR1 and CDR2 sequences are LNHNV and YYDKDF (reference sequence). V lost 7 bases and J lost 7, with 19 bases in between. CDR3 in amino acids: CATNHVQGLGEKLFF. The CDR3 region has the DNA TGTGCCACCAACCATGTACAGGGCTTGGGTGAAAAACTGTTTTTT.

Only a few counts were recorded for this clone. The chain has TRBV20-1 and TRBJ2-7; 8 nucleotides match TRBD1. With 7 bases clipped from V and 9 bases from J, the junction kept 5 bases outside the gene matches. The germline gives CDR1 DFQATT, CDR2 SNEGSKA (reference sequence). The CDR3 extends over 10 amino acids. In nucleotides, the CDR3 is TGCAGTGTGGGGACAGGATGGCAGTACTTC. Translation: CSVGTGWQYF.

The chain links TRBV28 to TRBJ2-7; 7 bases agree with TRBD1. Germline CDR1 reads MDHEN; CDR2 reads SYDVKM. The trim removed 5 bases at V and 3 bases at J, leaving 7 bases unmatched. The CDR3 spans 14 residues. For the CDR3, the DNA is TGTGCCAGCAGTGCCGGGACAGCGAACTACGAGCAGTACTTC. This translates into CASSAGTANYEQYF.

CDR3: CASSFGTGADNSPLHF. Here the CDR3 DNA reads TGTGCCAGCAGTTTTGGGACAGGCGCCGATAATTCACCCCTCCACTTT. The rearrangement joins TRBV28 to TRBJ1-6; the match to TRBD1 covers 8 bases. The CDR3 spans 16 residues. The V and J ends lost 3 bases and 5 bases, in that order; junction bases with no gene match: 6. Germline assignment: CDR1 MDHEN and CDR2 SYDVKM.

This clone was observed once. The chain couples TRBV15 to TRBJ1-5, with D tentatively TRBD1 (5 bases). V dropped 6 bases and J dropped 2 bases, with 17 bases sitting between them. The CDR3 is 16 residues long. Germline V gene sequence: CDR1 LNHNV, CDR2 YYDKDF (reference sequence). This CDR3 reads CATSPSARAGNQPQHF. The CDR3, as DNA: TGTGCCACCAGTCCGAGCGCCAGGGCCGGCAATCAGCCCCAGCATTTT.

This clone has just one count. The V and J genes are TRBV7-2 and TRBJ2-1; 7 positions agree with TRBD1. Germline CDR1 is SGHTA and CDR2 is FQGNSA. V was clipped by 4 bases and J by 6 bases; unmatched bases: 6. The CDR3 spans 14 residues. DNA for the CDR3: TGTGCCAGCAGCTCCCAAGGGGGCGGCAATGAGCAGTTCTTC. Its translation: CASSSQGGGNEQFF.

Only a few counts were recorded for this clone. V is TRBV28 and J is TRBJ1-5; D might be TRBD1 (5 bases). Per the germline V gene, CDR1 is MDHEN and CDR2 is SYDVKM. The CDR3 runs 13 residues. V was clipped by 6 bases and J by 7 bases, with 13 bases between them. As DNA, the CDR3 is TGTGCCAGCAGCTTCCAGGGAAACCAGCCCCAGCATTTT. Amino acids: CASSFQGNQPQHF.

The chain has TRBV5-6 and TRBJ2-7; D call uncertain. Trimming stripped 8 bases from V and 3 bases from J, with 12 bases between. CDR1 is SGHDT and CDR2 is YYEEEE in the germline V gene. The CDR3 has 12 amino acids. CDR3 in amino acids: CASNLARYEQYF. The CDR3 DNA reads TGTGCCAGTAATCTCGCGCGCTACGAGCAGTACTTC.

This clone came up a few times. This chain joins TRBV4-1 and TRBJ1-2, with 7 bases matching TRBD1. The CDR3 sequence is 15 residues long. After removal of 1 base from V and 6 bases from J, the junction contained 8 bases not matched to a gene. Germline V gene data show CDR1 as MGHRA and CDR2 as YSYEKL. CDR3: CASSQVETGRNGYTF. CDR3 in DNA: TGCGCCAGCAGCCAAGTTGAGACAGGGAGAAATGGCTACACCTTC.

The rearrangement uses TRBV19 and TRBJ1-5; D is possibly TRBD1 (5 bases). Looked up from germline, CDR1 is LNHDA and CDR2 is SQIVND (reference sequence). The length of the CDR3 is 14 residues. Trimming stripped 3 bases from V and 2 bases from J, with 8 bases between. CDR3 in DNA: TGTGCCAGTAGTATTAGGGGCGGCAATCAGCCCCAGCATTTT. Protein sequence: CASSIRGGNQPQHF.